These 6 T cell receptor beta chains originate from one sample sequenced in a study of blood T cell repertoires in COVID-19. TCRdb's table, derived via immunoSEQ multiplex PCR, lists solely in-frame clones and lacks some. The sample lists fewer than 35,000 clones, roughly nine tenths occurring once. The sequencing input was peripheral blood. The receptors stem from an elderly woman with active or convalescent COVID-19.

The CDR3 sequence is CASSTGGSYNEQFF. CDR3 nucleotide sequence: TGTGCCAGCAGTACAGGGGGCTCCTACAATGAGCAGTTCTTC. The rearrangement uses TRBV28 and TRBJ2-1; 8 bases fit TRBD1. V lost 5 bases and J lost 0; bases outside the gene matches: 0. Germline CDR1 reads MDHEN; CDR2 reads SYDVKM. The CDR3 has 14 amino acids.

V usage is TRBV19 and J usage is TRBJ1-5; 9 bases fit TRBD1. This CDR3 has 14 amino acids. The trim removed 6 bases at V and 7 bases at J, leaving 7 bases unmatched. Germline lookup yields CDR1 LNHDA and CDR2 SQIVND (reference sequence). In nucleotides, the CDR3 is TGTGCCAGTAGAGTGGGACAGGGAGCCCAGCCCCAGCATTTT. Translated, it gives CASRVGQGAQPQHF. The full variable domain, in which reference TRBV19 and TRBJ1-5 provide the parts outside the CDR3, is DGGITQSPKYLFRKEGQNVTLSCEQNLNHDAMYWYRQDPGQGLRLIYYSQIVNDFQKGDIAEGYSVSREKKESFPLTVTSAQKNPTAFYLCASRVGQGAQPQHFGDGTRLSIL.

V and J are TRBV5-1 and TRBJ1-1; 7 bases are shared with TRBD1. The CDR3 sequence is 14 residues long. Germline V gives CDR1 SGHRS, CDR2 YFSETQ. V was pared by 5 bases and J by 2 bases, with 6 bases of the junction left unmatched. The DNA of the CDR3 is TGCGCCAGCAGTGTAAGGACAGGAAACACTGAAGCTTTCTTT. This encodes CASSVRTGNTEAFF.

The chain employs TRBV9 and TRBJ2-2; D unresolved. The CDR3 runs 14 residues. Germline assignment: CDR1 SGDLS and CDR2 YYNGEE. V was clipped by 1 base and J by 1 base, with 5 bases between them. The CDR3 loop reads CASSVTGNTGELFF. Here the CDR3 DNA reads TGTGCCAGCAGCGTAACGGGGAACACCGGGGAGCTGTTTTTT.

The CDR3 DNA follows: TGTGCCAGCAGTGACAGGGATTCCTATGGCTACACCTTC. Translated, it gives CASSDRDSYGYTF. V is TRBV12-3 or TRBV12-4 and J is TRBJ1-2, with TRBD1 identical over 7 bases. V trimming: 5 bases; J trimming: 4 bases; junction bases outside the gene matches: 4. The length of the CDR3 is 13 residues.

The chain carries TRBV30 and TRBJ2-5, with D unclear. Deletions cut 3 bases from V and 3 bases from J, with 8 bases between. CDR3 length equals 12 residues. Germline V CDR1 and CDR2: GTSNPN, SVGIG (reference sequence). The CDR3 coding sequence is TGTGCCTGGAGGCGGCAGAAAGAGACCCAGTACTTC. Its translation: CAWRRQKETQYF.